This TCR beta chain was sequenced in a study of cytomegalovirus exposure and HLA in healthy donors. About the research overall: Researchers found that more than 70% of over 350 genotyped donors fell within the Caucasian-associated ancestry cluster.

CDR1 and CDR2 from the germline V gene are MRHNA and SNTAGT. The CDR3 totals 16 residues. V lost 3 bases to trimming and J lost 5 bases; unmatched junction nucleotides: 7. A word on this clone: Its matching antigen is unknown.

Broader study findings: Listed as cytomegalovirus-associated were approximately 160 TCR beta chains. When presence/absence was analysed, sequencing depth was taken to be roughly uniform across donors.

60 Vbeta and 13 Jbeta primers were used in PCR. Repertoires were generated with immunoSEQ multiplex PCR, while TCRdb's copy carries only in-frame clones and drops some. This sample yields some 110,000 clones, of which around 72% are seen a single time; approximately 5.1% belongs to the top ten. This TCR derives from a male donor in good health and CMV-seronegative. The source material was PBMCs. The J gene is TRBJ2-2, the V gene TRBV6-4, with 9 bases that match TRBD1. CDR3: CASSESGTGQTGELFF. CDR3 DNA: TGTGCCAGCAGTGAGTCCGGGACAGGGCAAACCGGGGAGCTGTTTTTT.